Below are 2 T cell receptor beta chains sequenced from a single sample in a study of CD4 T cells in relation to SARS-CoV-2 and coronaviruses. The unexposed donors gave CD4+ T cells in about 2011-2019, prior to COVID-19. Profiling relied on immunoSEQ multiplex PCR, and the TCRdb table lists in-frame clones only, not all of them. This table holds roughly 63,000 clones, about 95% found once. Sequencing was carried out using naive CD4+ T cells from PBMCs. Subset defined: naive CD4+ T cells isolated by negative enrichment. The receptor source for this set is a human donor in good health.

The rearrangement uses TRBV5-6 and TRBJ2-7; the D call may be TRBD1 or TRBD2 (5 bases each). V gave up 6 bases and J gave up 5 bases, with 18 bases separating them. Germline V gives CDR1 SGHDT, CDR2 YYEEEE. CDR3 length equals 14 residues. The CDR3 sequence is CASKGAPGANEQYF. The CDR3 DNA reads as TGTGCCAGCAAGGGCGCCCCCGGGGCTAACGAGCAGTACTTC.

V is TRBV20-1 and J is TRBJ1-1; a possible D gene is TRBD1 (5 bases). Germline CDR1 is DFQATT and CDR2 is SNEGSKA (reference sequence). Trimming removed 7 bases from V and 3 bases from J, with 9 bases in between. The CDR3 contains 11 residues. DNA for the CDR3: TGCAGTGGGGGGGTAGACACTGAAGCTTTCTTT. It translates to CSGGVDTEAFF.